These T cell receptor beta chains were read from a single sample in a study of CXCR3-negative and CXCR3-positive naive CD8 T cells. From its re-call of the 5' RACE reads, TCRdb lists each CDR3 protein once, without DNA. Its table records over 100,000 distinct CDR3 sequences. Sequencing used naive CXCR3- CD8+ T cells from blood. The receptors originated from a human donor in good health. Some clones in this sample may be carry-over from other donors' samples. The CDR3 runs from the conserved cysteine through the conserved F or W. Each record gives: CDR3 length, J gene, V gene, CDR3 protein.

15	TRBJ2-7	TRBV2	CASRPLSAGGSEQYF
16	TRBJ2-1	TRBV4-3	CASSQDSGAPDNEQFF
16	TRBJ2-3	TRBV12-3/TRBV12-4	CASSSPLSGGADTQYF
16	TRBJ2-6	TRBV15	CATSDASLSGANVLTF
15	TRBJ2-3	TRBV7-3	CASSPGGFTTDTQYF
16	TRBJ1-5	TRBV30	CAWRPFGTGGNQPQHF
14	TRBJ2-7	TRBV19	CASTDRDRVEEQYF
19	TRBJ2-3	TRBV29-1	CSTSGGLAGGPSDPNTQYF
19	TRBJ1-1	TRBV3-1	CASSQETNYGQIMNTEAFF
15	TRBJ1-2	TRBV29-1	CSVEDATGLNYGYTF
13	TRBJ2-7	TRBV29-1	CSVEIQGGNEQYF
14	TRBJ2-7	TRBV28	CASSQPGLGSEQYF
14	TRBJ2-3	TRBV11-2	CASGLAGSTDTQYF
15	TRBJ2-7	TRBV5-5	CASSPGQVGNYEQYF
15	TRBJ2-7	TRBV7-2	CASSLGALDYYEQYF
15	TRBJ2-7	TRBV29-1	CSVEEDGKSSYEQYF
18	TRBJ2-1	TRBV9	CASGEGIAGAKTYNEQFF
17	TRBJ2-5	TRBV7-8	CASSFGTGYRGGETQYF
14	TRBJ1-1	TRBV15	CATHNDGGRTEAFF
15	TRBJ2-1	TRBV29-1	CSVDAGGTSYNEQFF
16	TRBJ2-2	TRBV11-3	CASSPQGQGQTGELFF
12	TRBJ1-1	TRBV28	CASRPAYTEAFF
16	TRBJ2-2	TRBV12-3/TRBV12-4	CASSWIWAGVTGELFF
17	TRBJ2-2	TRBV7-3	CASRGWTGAEDTGELFF
17	TRBJ2-1	TRBV6-6	CASSYTGHLAGDNEQFF
13	TRBJ2-3	TRBV28	CASSGGGADTQYF
16	TRBJ1-2	TRBV4-3	CASSQETLSNSYGYTF
15	TRBJ2-3	TRBV18	CASSPSAGGTDTQYF
12	TRBJ2-1	TRBV5-1	CASSFMDNEQFF
13	TRBJ1-1	TRBV6-5	CASSYSIGREAFF
15	TRBJ2-2	TRBV29-1	CSVEEGTRNTGELFF
13	TRBJ2-7	TRBV29-1	CSALGTTIYEQYF
14	TRBJ1-1	TRBV7-9	CASSLDLGGAEAFF
15	TRBJ2-3	TRBV20-1	CSAPGAGGPSDTQYF
14	TRBJ2-1	TRBV20-1	CSASRDYNDDEQFF
14	TRBJ2-3	TRBV28	CASSWDSSTDTQYF
13	TRBJ2-3	TRBV9	CASNGGGRNTQYF
14	TRBJ1-5	TRBV12-3/TRBV12-4	CASSQKLGVQPQHF
14	TRBJ2-7	TRBV5-6	CASSLSATRYEQYF
15	TRBJ2-2	TRBV29-1	CSVESTQGAIGELFF
14	TRBJ2-1	TRBV29-1	CSVEPESSYNEQFF
14	TRBJ2-7	TRBV10-3	CATDPGDPAYEQYF
15	TRBJ1-1	TRBV7-9	CASSPRDRGSTEAFF
16	TRBJ2-2	TRBV7-9	CASPPGGRANTGELFF
14	TRBJ1-5	TRBV5-1	CASSLITGSQPQHF
14	TRBJ1-6	TRBV12-3/TRBV12-4	CASSSRDSNSPLHF
13	TRBJ1-1	TRBV15	CATGQGTRTEAFF
11	TRBJ2-1	TRBV29-1	CSVDWGVEQFF
13	TRBJ2-3	TRBV6-5	CASSYSVTDTQYF
14	TRBJ2-3	TRBV12-3/TRBV12-4	CASSDGTSGNTQYF
16	TRBJ1-1	TRBV7-9	CASSLVGMALNTEAFF
13	TRBJ1-5	TRBV12-3/TRBV12-4	CASSLAWVQPQHF
14	TRBJ2-5	TRBV28	CASTPGGFRETQYF
16	TRBJ2-7	TRBV28	CASSPPGQPTSYEQYF
15	TRBJ1-5	TRBV7-9	CASSHTDGSNQPQHF